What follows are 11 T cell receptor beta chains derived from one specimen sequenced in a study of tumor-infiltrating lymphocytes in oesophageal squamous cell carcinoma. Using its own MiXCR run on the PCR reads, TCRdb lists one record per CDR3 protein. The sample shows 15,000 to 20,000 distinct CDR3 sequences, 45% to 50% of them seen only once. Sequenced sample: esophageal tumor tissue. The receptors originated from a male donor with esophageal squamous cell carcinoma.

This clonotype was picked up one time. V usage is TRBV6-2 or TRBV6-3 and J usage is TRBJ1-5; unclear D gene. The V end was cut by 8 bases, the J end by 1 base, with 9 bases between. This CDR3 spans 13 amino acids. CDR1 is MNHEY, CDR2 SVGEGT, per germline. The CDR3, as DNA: TGTGCCAGCCGAACAAGGAGCAATCAGCCCCAGCATTTT. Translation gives CASRTRSNQPQHF.

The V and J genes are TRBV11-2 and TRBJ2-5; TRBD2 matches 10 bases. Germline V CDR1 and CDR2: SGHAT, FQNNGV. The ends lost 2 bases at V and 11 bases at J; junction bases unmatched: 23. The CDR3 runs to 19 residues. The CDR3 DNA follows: TGTGCCAGCAGCTTATACCGACTAGCGGGCTCATCGGAAGCAGGGGAGCAGTACTTC. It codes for CASSLYRLAGSSEAGEQYF. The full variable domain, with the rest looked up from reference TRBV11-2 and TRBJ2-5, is EAGVAQSPRYKIIEKRQSVAFWCNPISGHATLYWYQQILGQGPKLLIQFQNNGVVDDSQLPKDRFSAERLKGVDSTLKIQPAKLEDSAVYLCASSLYRLAGSSEAGEQYFGPGTRLLVL.

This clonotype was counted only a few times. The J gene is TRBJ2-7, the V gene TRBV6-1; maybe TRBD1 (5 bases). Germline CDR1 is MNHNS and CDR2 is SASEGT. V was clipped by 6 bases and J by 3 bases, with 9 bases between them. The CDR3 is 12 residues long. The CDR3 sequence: CASSARGYEQYF. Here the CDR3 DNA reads TGTGCCAGCAGCGCAAGGGGCTACGAGCAGTACTTC.

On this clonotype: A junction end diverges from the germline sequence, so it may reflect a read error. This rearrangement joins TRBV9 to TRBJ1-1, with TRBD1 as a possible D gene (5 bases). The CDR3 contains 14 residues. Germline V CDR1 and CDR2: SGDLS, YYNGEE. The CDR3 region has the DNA TGTGCCAGCAGTGCATCCCTCTCAGGGACTGTAGCTTTCTTT. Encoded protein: CASSASLSGTVAFF. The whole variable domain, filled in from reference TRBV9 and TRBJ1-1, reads DSGVTQTPKHLITATGQRVTLRCSPRSGDLSVYWYQQSLDQGLQFLIQYYNGEERAKGNILERFSAQQFPDLHSELNLSSLELGDSALYFCASSASLSGTVAFFGQGTRLTVV.

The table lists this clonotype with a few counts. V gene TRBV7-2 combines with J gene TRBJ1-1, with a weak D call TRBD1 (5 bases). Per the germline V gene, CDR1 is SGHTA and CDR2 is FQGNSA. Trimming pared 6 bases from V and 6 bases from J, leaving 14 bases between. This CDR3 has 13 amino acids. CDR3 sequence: CASSLQGAAEAFF. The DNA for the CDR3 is TGTGCCAGCAGTTTGCAGGGCGCGGCTGAAGCTTTCTTT.

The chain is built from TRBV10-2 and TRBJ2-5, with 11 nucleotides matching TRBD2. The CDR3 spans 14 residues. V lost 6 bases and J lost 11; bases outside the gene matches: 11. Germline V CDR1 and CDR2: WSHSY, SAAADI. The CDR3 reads CASRVAGGEDEQYF. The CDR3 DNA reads TGCGCCAGCAGGGTAGCGGGAGGGGAGGATGAGCAGTACTTC.

The CDR3 DNA is TGTGCCAGCAGCTTAATTGCTGGGGGTAGCGGGCTCTACAATGAGCAGTTCTTC. Protein: CASSLIAGGSGLYNEQFF. The V call is TRBV7-8, the J call TRBJ2-1, with TRBD2 identical over 7 bases. Trimming at V came to 2 bases and at J to 3 bases, leaving 13 bases not matched to a gene. CDR1 is SGHVS, CDR2 FQNEAQ, per germline. The CDR3 consists of 18 residues. Together with reference TRBV7-8 and TRBJ2-1, the CDR3 gives the full variable domain: GAGVSQSPRYKVAKRGQDVALRCDPISGHVSLFWYQQALGQGPEFLTYFQNEAQLDKSGLPSDRFFAERPEGSVSTLKIQRTQQEDSAVYLCASSLIAGGSGLYNEQFFGPGTRLTVL.

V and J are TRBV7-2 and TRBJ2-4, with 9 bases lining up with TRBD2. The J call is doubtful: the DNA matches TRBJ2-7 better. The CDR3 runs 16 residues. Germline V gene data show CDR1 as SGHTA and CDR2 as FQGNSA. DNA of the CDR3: TGTGCCAGCAGCTTATATGGCGGGAGGGCTCAATACGAGCAGTACTTC. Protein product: CASSLYGGRAQYEQYF.

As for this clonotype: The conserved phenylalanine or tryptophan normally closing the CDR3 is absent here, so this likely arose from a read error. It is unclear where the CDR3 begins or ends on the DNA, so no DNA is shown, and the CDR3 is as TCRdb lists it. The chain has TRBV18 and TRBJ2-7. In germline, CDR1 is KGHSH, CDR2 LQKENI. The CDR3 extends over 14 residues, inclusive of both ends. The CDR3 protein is CASSRQNYGYTFGS.

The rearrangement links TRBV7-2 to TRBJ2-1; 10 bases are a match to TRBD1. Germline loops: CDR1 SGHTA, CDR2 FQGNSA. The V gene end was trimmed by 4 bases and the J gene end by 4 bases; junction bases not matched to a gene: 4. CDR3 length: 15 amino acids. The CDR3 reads CASSYDRGQYNEQFF. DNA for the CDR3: TGTGCCAGCAGCTACGACAGGGGGCAATACAATGAGCAGTTCTTC.

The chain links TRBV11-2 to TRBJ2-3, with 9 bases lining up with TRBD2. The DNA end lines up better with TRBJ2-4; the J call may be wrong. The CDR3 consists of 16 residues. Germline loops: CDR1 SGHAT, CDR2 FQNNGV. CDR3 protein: CASSFRGGRGENIQYF. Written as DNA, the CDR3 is TGTGCCAGCAGCTTCCGTGGCGGGAGGGGGGAAAACATTCAGTACTTC.